This TCR beta chain was captured in a study of blood T cell repertoires in COVID-19. Study summary: Material from acute and convalescent COVID-19 was sourced from the United States, Italy and Spain. In each case, the material was cDNA or gDNA derived from T cells, B-cell-depleted T cells, or PBMCs.

Germline V gives CDR1 LNHDA, CDR2 SQIVND (reference sequence). The CDR3 totals 14 residues. The V gene lost 3 bases and the J gene lost 0 bases, with 6 bases spanning the gap. Produced via immunoSEQ multiplex PCR; TCRdb's table is partial and in-frame only. The profile shows about 200,000 clones, about 83% of them singletons. The V call is TRBV19, the J call TRBJ1-3, with D hard to call. The sequence came from a man aged 60 to 75 who had recovered from COVID-19. The sequenced material came from peripheral blood. The CDR3 DNA follows: TGTGCCAGTAGTATGCAGGTCTCTGGAAACACCATATATTTT. Protein sequence: CASSMQVSGNTIYF.